What follows are 11 T cell receptor beta chains derived from one specimen sequenced in a study of T cell responses to AZD1222 COVID-19 vaccine. Data came from immunoSEQ multiplex PCR; TCRdb stores just in-frame clones and leaves some out. The sample shows 150,000 or so clones, about 89% of them seen only once. The source material was peripheral blood, sampled 28 days after the second AZD1222 dose. The receptors stem from an adult who received the AZD1222 COVID-19 vaccine.

The genes are TRBV5-4 and TRBJ2-3; D might be TRBD2 (6 bases). With 5 bases removed from V and 7 bases from J, the gap between germline ends came to 20 bases. This CDR3 spans 15 amino acids. CDR1 and CDR2 from the germline V gene are SGHNT and YYREEE (reference sequence). The CDR3: CASRVARDARNTQYF. CDR3 coding DNA: TGTGCCAGCAGAGTAGCGCGGGACGCTCGTAATACGCAGTATTTT.

This chain uses TRBV3-1 (or the pseudogene TRBV3-2) with TRBJ1-5; 8 nucleotides align to TRBD1. J was trimmed by 1 base and V by 1 base; bases with no gene match: 6. CDR1 is LGHDT and CDR2 is YNNKEL in the germline V gene (reference sequence). The CDR3 extends over 17 amino acids. The CDR3 sequence: CASSQAGQGWSNQPQHF. CDR3 DNA: TGTGCCAGCAGCCAAGCCGGACAGGGATGGAGCAATCAGCCCCAGCATTTT.

The rearrangement uses TRBV3-1 (or the pseudogene TRBV3-2) and TRBJ2-7, with TRBD2 identical over 10 bases. Germline V gene data show CDR1 as LGHDT and CDR2 as YNNKEL (reference sequence). V was clipped by 8 bases and J by 3 bases; unmatched bases: 4. CDR3 size: 13 residues. CDR3 DNA: TGTGCCAGCGCTAGCGGGGGAATCTACGAGCAGTACTTC. Translation: CASASGGIYEQYF.

V usage is TRBV11-3 and J usage is TRBJ2-1, with D unresolved. Germline V gives CDR1 SGHNT, CDR2 YENEEA. V was pared by 1 base and J by 7 bases, with 11 bases between. The CDR3 is made up of 14 amino acids. CDR3 coding DNA: TGTGCCAGCAGCTTAGGATCAGCTAGGAATGAGCAGTTCTTC. This codes for CASSLGSARNEQFF.

The chain couples TRBV5-1 to TRBJ2-2, with unresolved D. This CDR3 region has 14 residues. Trimming stripped 0 bases from V and 0 bases from J, with 3 bases between. In germline, CDR1 is SGHRS, CDR2 YFSETQ. The CDR3 here is CASSLGANTGELFF. The CDR3 bases are TGCGCCAGCAGCTTGGGGGCGAACACCGGGGAGCTGTTTTTT.

V and J are TRBV19 and TRBJ2-1; TRBD1 agrees at 8 bases. J was trimmed by 4 bases and V by 8 bases; bases with no gene match: 10. The CDR3 sequence is 15 residues long. Germline V lookup: CDR1 LNHDA, CDR2 SQIVND (reference sequence). The CDR3 coding sequence is TGTGCCAGTCGGACGCAGGGGGCGCAGTACAATGAGCAGTTCTTC. Its protein product is CASRTQGAQYNEQFF.

This sequence joins TRBV27 and TRBJ2-7; 7 bases are shared with TRBD2. CDR1 and CDR2 (germline): MNHEY, SMNVEV (reference sequence). The CDR3 consists of 16 residues. Losses at the gene ends were 2 bases for V and 0 bases for J; bases not matched to a gene: 7. The CDR3 region has the DNA TGTGCCAGCAGTTTACTAGCGGTGGTGGGCTCCTACGAGCAGTACTTC. Translation gives CASSLLAVVGSYEQYF.

The chain carries TRBV6-2 or TRBV6-3 and TRBJ1-1; perhaps TRBD1 as D (6 bases). The CDR3 loop spans 16 amino acids. Germline-derived CDR1 and CDR2 are MNHEY and SVGEGT. V dropped 5 bases and J dropped 1 base, with 17 bases sitting between them. This CDR3 is CASSHRPGQKNTEAFF. The CDR3 region has the DNA TGTGCCAGCAGTCACCGACCCGGACAGAAGAACACTGAAGCTTTCTTT.

This chain joins TRBV6-1 and TRBJ2-7; D is undetermined. Germline-derived CDR1 and CDR2 are MNHNS and SASEGT. The CDR3 covers 12 residues. The ends were cut back, 3 bases at V and 0 bases at J, with 3 bases in the middle. CDR3: CASSEGSYEQYF. CDR3 sequence (DNA): TGTGCCAGCAGTGAGGGCTCCTACGAGCAGTACTTC.

The chain couples TRBV6-6 to TRBJ1-1; 9 nucleotides match TRBD1. Trimming cost V 8 bases and J 1 base; bases outside gene matches: 8. The CDR3 runs 15 residues. CDR1 and CDR2 from the germline V gene are MNHNY and SVGAGI (reference sequence). CDR3 in DNA: TGTGCCAGCGGGCAGGACAGGGGACCGAACACTGAAGCTTTCTTT. Amino acids: CASGQDRGPNTEAFF.

The rearrangement joins TRBV27 to TRBJ1-5; TRBD1 matches at 7 bases. The J segment lost 0 bases and the V segment lost 7 bases, leaving 12 bases of the junction unmatched. The germline gives CDR1 MNHEY, CDR2 SMNVEV (reference sequence). This CDR3 comprises 17 residues. The CDR3 spells CASNLGYRGNSNQPQHF. The CDR3 DNA sequence: TGTGCCAGCAATCTTGGGTACAGGGGTAATAGCAATCAGCCCCAGCATTTT.